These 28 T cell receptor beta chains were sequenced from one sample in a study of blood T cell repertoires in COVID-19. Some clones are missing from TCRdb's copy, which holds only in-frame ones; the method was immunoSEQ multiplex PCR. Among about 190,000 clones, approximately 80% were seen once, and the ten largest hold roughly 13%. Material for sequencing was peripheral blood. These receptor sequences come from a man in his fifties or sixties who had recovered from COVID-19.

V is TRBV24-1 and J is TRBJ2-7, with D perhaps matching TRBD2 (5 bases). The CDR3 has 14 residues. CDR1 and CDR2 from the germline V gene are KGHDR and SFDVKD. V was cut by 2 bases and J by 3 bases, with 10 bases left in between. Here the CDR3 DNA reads TGTGCCACCAGTGATTCCGGGGTCGGCTACGAGCAGTACTTC. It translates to CATSDSGVGYEQYF.

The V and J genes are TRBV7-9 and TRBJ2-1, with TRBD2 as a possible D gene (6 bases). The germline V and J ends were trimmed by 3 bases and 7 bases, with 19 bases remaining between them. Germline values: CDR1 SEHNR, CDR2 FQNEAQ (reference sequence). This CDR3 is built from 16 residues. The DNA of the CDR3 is TGTGCCAGCAGCTTTTCAATATCGGGGGTGGGTAATGAGCAGTTCTTC. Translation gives CASSFSISGVGNEQFF.

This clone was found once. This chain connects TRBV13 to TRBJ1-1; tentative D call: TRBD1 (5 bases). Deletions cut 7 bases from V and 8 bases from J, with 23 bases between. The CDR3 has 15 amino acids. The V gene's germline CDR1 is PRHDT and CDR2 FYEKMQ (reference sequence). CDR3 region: CASTPRAGTGAEAFF. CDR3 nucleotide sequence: TGTGCCAGCACCCCACGCGCGGGGACTGGCGCCGAAGCTTTCTTT. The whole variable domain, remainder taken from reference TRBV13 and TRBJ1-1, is AAGVIQSPRHLIKEKRETATLKCYPIPRHDTVYWYQQGPGQDPQFLISFYEKMQSDKGSIPDRFSAQQFSDYHSELNMSSLELGDSALYFCASTPRAGTGAEAFFGQGTRLTVV.

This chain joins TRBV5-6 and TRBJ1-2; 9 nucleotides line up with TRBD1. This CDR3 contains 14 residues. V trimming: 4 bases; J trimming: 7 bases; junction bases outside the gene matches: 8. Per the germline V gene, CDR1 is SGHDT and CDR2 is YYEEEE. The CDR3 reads CASSPTGGGRGYTF. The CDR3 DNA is TGTGCCAGCAGCCCAACAGGGGGCGGACGTGGCTACACCTTC.

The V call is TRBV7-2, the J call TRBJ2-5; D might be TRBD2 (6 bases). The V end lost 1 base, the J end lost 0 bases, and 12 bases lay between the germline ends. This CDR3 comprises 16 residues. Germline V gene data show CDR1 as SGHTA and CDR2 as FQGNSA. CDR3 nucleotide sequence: TGTGCCAGCAGCTTAGGGGATAGCGGTAACCAAGAGACCCAGTACTTC. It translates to CASSLGDSGNQETQYF.

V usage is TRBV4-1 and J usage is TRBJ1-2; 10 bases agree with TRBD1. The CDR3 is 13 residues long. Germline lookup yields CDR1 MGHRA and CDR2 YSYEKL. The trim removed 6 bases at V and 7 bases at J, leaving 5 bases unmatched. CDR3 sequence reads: CASSLGQGGGYTF. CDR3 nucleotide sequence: TGCGCCAGCAGTCTTGGACAGGGGGGTGGCTACACCTTC.

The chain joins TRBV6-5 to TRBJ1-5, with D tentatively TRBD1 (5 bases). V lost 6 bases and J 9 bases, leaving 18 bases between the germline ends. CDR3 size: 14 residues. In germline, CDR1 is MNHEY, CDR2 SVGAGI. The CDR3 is CASSPDLTGGPQHF. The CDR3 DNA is TGTGCCAGCAGCCCCGACCTAACAGGTGGGCCCCAGCATTTT.

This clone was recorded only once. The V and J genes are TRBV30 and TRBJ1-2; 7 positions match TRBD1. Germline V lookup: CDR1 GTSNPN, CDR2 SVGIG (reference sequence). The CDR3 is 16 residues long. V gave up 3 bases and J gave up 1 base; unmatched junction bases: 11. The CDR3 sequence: CAWSQIRDRNNYGYTF. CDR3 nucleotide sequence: TGTGCCTGGAGCCAAATCCGGGACAGAAATAACTATGGCTACACCTTC. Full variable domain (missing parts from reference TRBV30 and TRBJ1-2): SQTIHQWPATLVQPVGSPLSLECTVEGTSNPNLYWYRQAAGRGLQLLFYSVGIGQISSEVPQNLSASRPQDRQFILSSKKLLLSDSGFYLCAWSQIRDRNNYGYTFGSGTRLTVV.

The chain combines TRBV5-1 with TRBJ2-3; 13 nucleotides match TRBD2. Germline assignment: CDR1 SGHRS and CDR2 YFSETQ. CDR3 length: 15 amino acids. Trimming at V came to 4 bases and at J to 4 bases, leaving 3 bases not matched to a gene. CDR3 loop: CASSLGLAGADTQYF. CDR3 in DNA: TGCGCCAGCAGCCTCGGACTAGCGGGGGCAGATACGCAGTATTTT.

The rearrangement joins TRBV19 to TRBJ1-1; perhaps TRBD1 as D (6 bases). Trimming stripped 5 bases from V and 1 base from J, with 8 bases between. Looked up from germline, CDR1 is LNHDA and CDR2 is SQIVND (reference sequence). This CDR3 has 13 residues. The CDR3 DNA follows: TGTGCCAGTAGTGGACAGCCGAACACTGAAGCTTTCTTT. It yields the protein CASSGQPNTEAFF.

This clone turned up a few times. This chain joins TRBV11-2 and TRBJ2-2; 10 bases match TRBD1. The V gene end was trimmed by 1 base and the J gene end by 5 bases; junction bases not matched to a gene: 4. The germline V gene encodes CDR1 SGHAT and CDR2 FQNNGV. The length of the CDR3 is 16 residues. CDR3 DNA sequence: TGTGCCAGCAGCTTAGTGACAGGGGGCGGAACCGGGGAGCTGTTTTTT. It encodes CASSLVTGGGTGELFF.

The CDR3 region is CASSLGQVLFF. The CDR3 DNA sequence: TGCGCCAGCAGCCTAGGACAGGTGCTGTTTTTT. The rearrangement uses TRBV5-1 and TRBJ1-4; 7 nucleotides match TRBD1. Looked up from germline, CDR1 is SGHRS and CDR2 is YFSETQ. The CDR3 has 11 residues. V trimming: 4 bases; J trimming: 14 bases; junction bases outside the gene matches: 5.

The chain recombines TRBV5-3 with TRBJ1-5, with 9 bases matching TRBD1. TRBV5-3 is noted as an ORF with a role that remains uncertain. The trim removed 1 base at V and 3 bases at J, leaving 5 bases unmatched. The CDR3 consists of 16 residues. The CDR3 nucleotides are TGTGCCAGAAGCTTGTCGACAGGGGGAGCCAATCAGCCCCAGCATTTT. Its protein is CARSLSTGGANQPQHF.

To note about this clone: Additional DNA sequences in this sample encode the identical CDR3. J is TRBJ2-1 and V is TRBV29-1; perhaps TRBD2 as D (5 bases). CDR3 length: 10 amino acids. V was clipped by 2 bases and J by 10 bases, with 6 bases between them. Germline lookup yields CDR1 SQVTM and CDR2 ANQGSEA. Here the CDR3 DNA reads TGCAGCGTTGAAACGGGGGAGCAGTTCTTC. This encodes CSVETGEQFF.

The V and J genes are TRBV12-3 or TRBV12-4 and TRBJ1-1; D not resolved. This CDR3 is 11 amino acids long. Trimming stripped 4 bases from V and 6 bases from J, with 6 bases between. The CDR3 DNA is TGTGCCAGCAGTTCCCAGGCTGAAGCTTTCTTT. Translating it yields CASSSQAEAFF.

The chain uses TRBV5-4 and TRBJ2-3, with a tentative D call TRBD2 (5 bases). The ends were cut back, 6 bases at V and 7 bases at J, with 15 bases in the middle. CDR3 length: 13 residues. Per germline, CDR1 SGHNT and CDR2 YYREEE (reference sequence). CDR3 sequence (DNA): TGTGCCAGCACCCCCAACTGGGAGTATACGCAGTATTTT. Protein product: CASTPNWEYTQYF.

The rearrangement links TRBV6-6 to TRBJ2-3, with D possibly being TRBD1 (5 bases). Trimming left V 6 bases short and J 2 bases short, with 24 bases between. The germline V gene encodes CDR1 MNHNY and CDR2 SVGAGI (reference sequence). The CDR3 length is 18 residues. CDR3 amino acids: CASRRSYRLTIFTDTQYF. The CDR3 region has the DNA TGTGCCAGCAGGCGATCCTACAGGCTGACCATATTCACAGATACGCAGTATTTT.

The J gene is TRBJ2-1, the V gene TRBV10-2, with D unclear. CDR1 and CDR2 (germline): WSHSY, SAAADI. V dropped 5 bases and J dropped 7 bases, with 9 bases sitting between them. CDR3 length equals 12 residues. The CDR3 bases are TGCGCCAGCAGTCAGACTTTTAATGAGCAGTTCTTC. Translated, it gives CASSQTFNEQFF.

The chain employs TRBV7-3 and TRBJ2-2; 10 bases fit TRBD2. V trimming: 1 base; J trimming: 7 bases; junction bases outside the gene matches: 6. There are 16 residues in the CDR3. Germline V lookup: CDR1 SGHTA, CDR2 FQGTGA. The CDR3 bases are TGTGCCAGCAGCTTAAGGCCTAGCGGGAGTGGCGGGGAGCTGTTTTTT. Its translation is CASSLRPSGSGGELFF.

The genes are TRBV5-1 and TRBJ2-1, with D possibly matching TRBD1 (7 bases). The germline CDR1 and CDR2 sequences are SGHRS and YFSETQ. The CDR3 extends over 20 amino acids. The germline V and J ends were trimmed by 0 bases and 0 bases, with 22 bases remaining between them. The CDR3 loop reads CASSLVGRGVVPSSYNEQFF. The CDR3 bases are TGCGCCAGCAGCTTGGTGGGCAGGGGGGTTGTCCCTAGCTCCTACAATGAGCAGTTCTTC.

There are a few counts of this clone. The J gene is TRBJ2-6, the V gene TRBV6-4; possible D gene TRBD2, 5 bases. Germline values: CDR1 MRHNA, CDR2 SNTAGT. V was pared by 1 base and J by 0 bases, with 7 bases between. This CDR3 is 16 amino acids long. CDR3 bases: TGTGCCAGCAGTGACTGGGGAGTCTCTGGGGCCAACGTCCTGACTTTC. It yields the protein CASSDWGVSGANVLTF.

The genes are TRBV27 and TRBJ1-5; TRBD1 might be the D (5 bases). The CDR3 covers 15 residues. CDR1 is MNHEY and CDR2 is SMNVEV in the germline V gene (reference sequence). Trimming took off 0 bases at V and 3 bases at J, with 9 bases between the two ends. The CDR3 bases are TGTGCCAGCAGTTTATCGCGGGGGATCAATCAGCCCCAGCATTTT. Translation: CASSLSRGINQPQHF.

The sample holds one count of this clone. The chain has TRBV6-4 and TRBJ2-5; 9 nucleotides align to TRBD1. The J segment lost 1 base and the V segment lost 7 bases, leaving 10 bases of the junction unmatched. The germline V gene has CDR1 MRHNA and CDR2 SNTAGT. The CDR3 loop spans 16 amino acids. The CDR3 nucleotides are TGTGCCAGCACCTTTCCGGGACAGGGTGGCCAAGAGACCCAGTACTTC. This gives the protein CASTFPGQGGQETQYF.

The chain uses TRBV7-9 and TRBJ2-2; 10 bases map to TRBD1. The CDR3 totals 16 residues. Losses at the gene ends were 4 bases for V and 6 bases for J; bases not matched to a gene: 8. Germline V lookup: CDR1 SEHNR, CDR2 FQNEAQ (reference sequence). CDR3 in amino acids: CASSSPGQGSSGELFF. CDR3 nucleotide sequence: TGTGCCAGCAGCTCGCCGGGACAGGGGTCGTCCGGGGAGCTGTTTTTT.

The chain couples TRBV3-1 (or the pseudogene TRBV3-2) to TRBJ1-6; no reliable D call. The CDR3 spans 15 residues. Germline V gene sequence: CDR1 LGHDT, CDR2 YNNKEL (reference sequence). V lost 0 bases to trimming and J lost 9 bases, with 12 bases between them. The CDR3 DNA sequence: TGTGCCAGCAGCCAAGATGCACTCAGAGGTTCACCCCTCCACTTT. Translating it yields CASSQDALRGSPLHF.

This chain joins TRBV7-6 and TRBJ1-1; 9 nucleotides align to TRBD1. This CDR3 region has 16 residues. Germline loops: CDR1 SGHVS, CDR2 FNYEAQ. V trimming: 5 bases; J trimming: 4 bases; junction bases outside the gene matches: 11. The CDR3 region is CASSPRTGELSTEAFF. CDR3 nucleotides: TGTGCCAGCAGCCCCAGGACAGGGGAATTGAGCACTGAAGCTTTCTTT.

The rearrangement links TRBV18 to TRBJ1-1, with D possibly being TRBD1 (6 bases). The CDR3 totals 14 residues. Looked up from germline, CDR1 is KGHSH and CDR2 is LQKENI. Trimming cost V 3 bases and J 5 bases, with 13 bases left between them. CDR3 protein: CASSPSRGNTEAFF. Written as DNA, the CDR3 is TGTGCCAGCTCACCGTCGAGGGGGAATACTGAAGCTTTCTTT.

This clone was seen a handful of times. The CDR3 protein is CASSSDRSEAFF. CDR3 nucleotides: TGTGCCAGCAGCTCAGACAGATCTGAAGCTTTCTTT. This chain connects TRBV7-3 to TRBJ1-1; a possible D gene is TRBD1 (5 bases). V lost 4 bases and J lost 6, with 9 bases in between. CDR1 SGHTA and CDR2 FQGTGA come from the germline V gene. This CDR3 region has 12 residues.